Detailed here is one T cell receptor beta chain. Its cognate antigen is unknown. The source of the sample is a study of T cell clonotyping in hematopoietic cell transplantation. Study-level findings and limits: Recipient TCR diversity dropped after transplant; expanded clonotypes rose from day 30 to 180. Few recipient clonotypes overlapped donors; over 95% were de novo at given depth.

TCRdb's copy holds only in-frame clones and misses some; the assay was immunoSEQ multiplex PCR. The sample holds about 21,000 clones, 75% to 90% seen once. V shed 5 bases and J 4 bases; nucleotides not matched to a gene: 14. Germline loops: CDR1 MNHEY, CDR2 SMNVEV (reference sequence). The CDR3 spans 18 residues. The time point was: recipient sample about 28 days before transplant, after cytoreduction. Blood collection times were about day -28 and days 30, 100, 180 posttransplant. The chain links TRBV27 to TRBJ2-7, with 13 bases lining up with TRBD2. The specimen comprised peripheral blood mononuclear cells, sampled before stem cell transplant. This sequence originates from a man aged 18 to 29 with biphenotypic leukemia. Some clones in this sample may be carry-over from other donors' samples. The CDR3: CASSPGLAGSDRSYEQYF. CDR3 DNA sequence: TGTGCCAGCAGTCCGGGACTAGCGGGATCTGATCGGTCTTACGAGCAGTACTTC.